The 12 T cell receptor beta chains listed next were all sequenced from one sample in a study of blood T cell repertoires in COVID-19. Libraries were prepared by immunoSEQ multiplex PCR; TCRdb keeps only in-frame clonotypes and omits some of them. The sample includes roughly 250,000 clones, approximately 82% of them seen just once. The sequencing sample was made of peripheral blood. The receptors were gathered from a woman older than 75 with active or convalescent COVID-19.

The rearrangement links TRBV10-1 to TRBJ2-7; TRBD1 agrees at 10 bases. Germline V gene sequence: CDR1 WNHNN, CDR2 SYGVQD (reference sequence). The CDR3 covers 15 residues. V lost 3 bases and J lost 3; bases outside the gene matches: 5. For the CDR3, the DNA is TGCGCCAGCAGTGAAGGGACAGGGGAGGGCTACGAGCAGTACTTC. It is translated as CASSEGTGEGYEQYF.

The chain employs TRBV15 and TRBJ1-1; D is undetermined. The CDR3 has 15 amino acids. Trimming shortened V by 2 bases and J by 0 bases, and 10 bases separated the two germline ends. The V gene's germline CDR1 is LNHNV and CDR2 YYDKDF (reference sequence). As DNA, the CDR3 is TGTGCCACCAGCAGATGGGGAGGGATGAACACTGAAGCTTTCTTT. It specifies CATSRWGGMNTEAFF. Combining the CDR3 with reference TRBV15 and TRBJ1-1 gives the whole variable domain DAMVIQNPRYQVTQFGKPVTLSCSQTLNHNVMYWYQQKSSQAPKLLFHYYDKDFNNEADTPDNFQSRRPNTSFCFLDIRSPGLGDTAMYLCATSRWGGMNTEAFFGQGTRLTVV.

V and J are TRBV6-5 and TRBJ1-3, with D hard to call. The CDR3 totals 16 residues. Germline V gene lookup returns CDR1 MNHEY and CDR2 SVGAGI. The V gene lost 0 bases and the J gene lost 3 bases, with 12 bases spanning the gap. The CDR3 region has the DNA TGTGCCAGCAGTTACTCGGAGCAGTCTCTTGGAAACACCATATATTTT. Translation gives CASSYSEQSLGNTIYF.

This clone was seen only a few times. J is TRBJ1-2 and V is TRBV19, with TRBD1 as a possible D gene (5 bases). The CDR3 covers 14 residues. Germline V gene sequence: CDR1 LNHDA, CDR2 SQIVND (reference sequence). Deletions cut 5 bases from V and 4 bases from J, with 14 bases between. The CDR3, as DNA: TGTGCCAGTAGTCTGGGTGCAGGGTTCTATGGCTACACCTTC. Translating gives CASSLGAGFYGYTF.

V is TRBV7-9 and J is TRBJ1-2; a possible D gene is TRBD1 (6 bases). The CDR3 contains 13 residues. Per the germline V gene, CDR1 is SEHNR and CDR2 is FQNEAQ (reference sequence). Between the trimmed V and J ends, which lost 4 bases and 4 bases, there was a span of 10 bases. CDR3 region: CASSYGGAYGYTF. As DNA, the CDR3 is TGTGCCAGCAGCTACGGGGGGGCCTATGGCTACACCTTC.

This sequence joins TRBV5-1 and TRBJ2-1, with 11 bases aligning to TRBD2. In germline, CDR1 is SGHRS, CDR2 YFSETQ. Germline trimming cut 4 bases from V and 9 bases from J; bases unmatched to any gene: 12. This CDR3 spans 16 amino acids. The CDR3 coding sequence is TGCGCCAGCAGCCCAGACTTAGCGGGGGGGCATACTGAGCAGTTCTTC. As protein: CASSPDLAGGHTEQFF.

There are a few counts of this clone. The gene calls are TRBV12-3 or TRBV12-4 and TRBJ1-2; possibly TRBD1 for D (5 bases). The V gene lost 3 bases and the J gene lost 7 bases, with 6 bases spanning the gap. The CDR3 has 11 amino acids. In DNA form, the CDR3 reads TGTGCCAGCAGTTTCAGGGCTGGCTACACCTTC. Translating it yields CASSFRAGYTF.

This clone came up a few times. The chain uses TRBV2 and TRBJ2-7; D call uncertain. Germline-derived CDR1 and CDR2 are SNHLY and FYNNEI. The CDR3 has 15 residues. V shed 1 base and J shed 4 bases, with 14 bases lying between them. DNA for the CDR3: TGTGCCAGCAGTGAAGAATCCGGGTCGCGGTACGAGCAGTACTTC. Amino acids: CASSEESGSRYEQYF.

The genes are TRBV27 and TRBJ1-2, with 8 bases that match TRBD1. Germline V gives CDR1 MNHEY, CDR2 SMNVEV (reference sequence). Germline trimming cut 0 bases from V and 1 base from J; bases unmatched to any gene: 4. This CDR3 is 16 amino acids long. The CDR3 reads CASSLSTGANNYGYTF. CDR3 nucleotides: TGTGCCAGCAGTTTATCGACAGGGGCTAATAACTATGGCTACACCTTC.

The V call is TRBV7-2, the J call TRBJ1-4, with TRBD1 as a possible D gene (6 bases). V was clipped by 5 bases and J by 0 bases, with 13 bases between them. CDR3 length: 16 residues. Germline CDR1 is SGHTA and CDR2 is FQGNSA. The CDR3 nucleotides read TGTGCCAGCAGCCGGACAGCCCTTGCAACTAATGAAAAACTGTTTTTT. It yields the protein CASSRTALATNEKLFF. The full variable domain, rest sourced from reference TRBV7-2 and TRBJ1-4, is GAGVSQSPSNKVTEKGKDVELRCDPISGHTALYWYRQSLGQGLEFLIYFQGNSAPDKSGLPSDRFSAERTGGSVSTLTIQRTQQEDSAVYLCASSRTALATNEKLFFGSGTQLSVL.

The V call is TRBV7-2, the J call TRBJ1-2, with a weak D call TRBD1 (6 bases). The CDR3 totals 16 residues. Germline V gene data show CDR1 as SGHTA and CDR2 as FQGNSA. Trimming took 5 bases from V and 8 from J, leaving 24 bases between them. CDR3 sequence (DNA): TGTGCCAGCAGCACCTACAGGGATCGAGTCGTAGAGGGCTACACCTTC. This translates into CASSTYRDRVVEGYTF.

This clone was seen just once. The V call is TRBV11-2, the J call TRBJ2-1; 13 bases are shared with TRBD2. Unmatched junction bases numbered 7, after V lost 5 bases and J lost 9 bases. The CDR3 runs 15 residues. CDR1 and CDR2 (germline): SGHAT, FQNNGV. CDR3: CASSPGRTSGSEQFF. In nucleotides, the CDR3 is TGTGCCAGCAGCCCAGGGCGGACTAGCGGGAGTGAGCAGTTCTTC.